This T cell receptor (beta chain) was documented in a study of blood T cell repertoires in COVID-19. Study at large: COVID-19 samples from acute and convalescent phases originated in the United States, Italy and Spain. PBMCs, B-cell-depleted T cells, or T cells provided the cDNA or gDNA that made up the material.

As handled by the study authors: Amplification with reference gene primers provided the estimates of nucleated cell counts. Sequencing was performed with immunoSEQ multiplex PCR; in TCRdb, only in-frame clones are kept and a portion is missing. V and J calls and clone size are as listed in that table; D and trimming were resolved from the DNA. The table records around 130,000 clones, under 85% of them present only once. Trimming took 5 bases from V and 3 from J; bases not matched to a gene: 4. The CDR3 contains 14 residues. CDR1 and CDR2 from the germline V gene are SGHVS and FQNEAQ. The sample consisted of peripheral blood. The chain joins TRBV7-8 to TRBJ2-3, with TRBD1 matching 8 bases. The clonotype comes from a woman aged 55-75 years with acute or convalescent COVID-19. Here the CDR3 reads CASSTTGVTDTQYF. The CDR3 coding sequence is TGTGCCAGCAGCACGACAGGGGTAACAGATACGCAGTATTTT. The whole variable domain, remainder taken from reference TRBV7-8 and TRBJ2-3, is GAGVSQSPRYKVAKRGQDVALRCDPISGHVSLFWYQQALGQGPEFLTYFQNEAQLDKSGLPSDRFFAERPEGSVSTLKIQRTQQEDSAVYLCASSTTGVTDTQYFGPGTRLTVL.